Following are 28 T cell receptor beta chains from one sample sequenced in a study of blood T cell repertoires in COVID-19. TCRdb keeps only in-frame clones here, not all; method: immunoSEQ multiplex PCR. The sample has some 260,000 clones, approximately 79% seen once. Sequencing input: peripheral blood. Receptors were obtained from a woman older than 75 with active or convalescent COVID-19.

The chain couples TRBV15 to TRBJ1-5; D is uncertain. Germline CDR1 LNHNV, CDR2 YYDKDF (reference sequence). CDR3 length: 14 residues. Between the trimmed V and J ends, which lost 1 base and 9 bases, there was a span of 13 bases. The CDR3 loop reads CATSRAWVSGPQHF. The CDR3 region has the DNA TGTGCCACCAGCAGAGCTTGGGTTTCAGGGCCCCAGCATTTT.

The chain is built from TRBV6-5 and TRBJ2-5; TRBD2 aligns across 8 bases. Germline CDR1 MNHEY, CDR2 SVGAGI. V lost 7 bases, J lost 4 bases, and 8 bases stayed unmatched. This CDR3 is built from 14 residues. The CDR3 here is CASIQRGRSETQYF. The DNA of the CDR3 is TGTGCCAGCATACAGCGGGGGCGATCAGAGACCCAGTACTTC.

The J gene is TRBJ2-1, the V gene TRBV6-5; 10 bases map to TRBD2. Germline loops: CDR1 MNHEY, CDR2 SVGAGI. Trimming took 3 bases from V and 4 from J; bases not matched to a gene: 0. The CDR3 covers 14 residues. The CDR3 sequence is CASSYSGRYNEQFF. In DNA form, the CDR3 reads TGTGCCAGCAGTTATAGCGGGAGGTACAATGAGCAGTTCTTC.

The V and J genes are TRBV15 and TRBJ1-6; D call uncertain. CDR1 and CDR2 from the germline V gene are LNHNV and YYDKDF (reference sequence). Trimming removed 8 bases from V and 9 bases from J, with 14 bases in between. This CDR3 comprises 13 residues. The CDR3 is CATLWRVGSPLHF. In nucleotides, the CDR3 is TGTGCCACCTTGTGGAGGGTAGGTTCACCCCTCCACTTT.

The chain joins TRBV6-2 or TRBV6-3 to TRBJ2-1; 8 nucleotides line up with TRBD1. The CDR3 covers 15 residues. Per germline, CDR1 MNHEY and CDR2 SVGEGT. J lost 6 bases, V lost 2 bases, and 6 bases had no gene match. The CDR3: CASSYLTGVINEQFF. CDR3 DNA: TGTGCCAGCAGTTACCTGACAGGGGTAATCAATGAGCAGTTCTTC.

This sequence joins TRBV4-1 and TRBJ1-4; tentatively, D is TRBD1 (6 bases). Per the germline V gene, CDR1 is MGHRA and CDR2 is YSYEKL. CDR3 length: 13 residues. The V end was cut by 8 bases, the J end by 5 bases, with 12 bases between. The CDR3 reads CASGRTVNEKLFF. The CDR3, as DNA: TGCGCCAGCGGCCGGACAGTCAATGAAAAACTGTTTTTT.

The table lists this clone with a count of one. The V call is TRBV19, the J call TRBJ2-7; the match to TRBD1 covers 10 bases. This CDR3 spans 16 amino acids. CDR1 is LNHDA and CDR2 is SQIVND in the germline V gene (reference sequence). Trimming at V came to 4 bases and at J to 4 bases, leaving 10 bases not matched to a gene. CDR3 region: CASSTEGQGRLYEQYF. CDR3 nucleotides: TGTGCCAGTAGTACGGAGGGACAGGGGCGGTTGTACGAGCAGTACTTC.

The chain has TRBV7-2 and TRBJ2-1; 7 nucleotides match TRBD1. The CDR3 has 14 residues. J gave up 10 bases and V 4 bases, and 10 bases lay outside the gene matches. Per germline, CDR1 SGHTA and CDR2 FQGNSA. This CDR3 is CASSSLSTGSEQFF. The CDR3 region has the DNA TGTGCCAGCAGCTCCCTCTCGACAGGGTCGGAGCAGTTCTTC. The full variable domain, in which reference TRBV7-2 and TRBJ2-1 provide the parts outside the CDR3, is GAGVSQSPSNKVTEKGKDVELRCDPISGHTALYWYRQSLGQGLEFLIYFQGNSAPDKSGLPSDRFSAERTGGSVSTLTIQRTQQEDSAVYLCASSSLSTGSEQFFGPGTRLTVL.

The gene calls are TRBV2 and TRBJ2-3, with D perhaps matching TRBD1 (6 bases). The germline CDR1 and CDR2 sequences are SNHLY and FYNNEI. Trimming shortened V by 4 bases and J by 0 bases, and 11 bases separated the two germline ends. The CDR3 runs to 15 residues. This CDR3 reads CASSVTGLSTDTQYF. CDR3 DNA sequence: TGTGCCAGCAGTGTAACAGGGCTTAGCACAGATACGCAGTATTTT.

This chain links TRBV5-1 with TRBJ1-4, with 7 bases fitting TRBD1. Germline values: CDR1 SGHRS, CDR2 YFSETQ. The CDR3 has 16 amino acids. Trimming took 0 bases from V and 8 from J; bases not matched to a gene: 10. The CDR3 DNA is TGCGCCAGCAGCTTGGGACAGGGTTTTGCCCGCGAAAAACTGTTTTTT. Translating gives CASSLGQGFAREKLFF.

The J gene is TRBJ1-2, the V gene TRBV7-6, with D tentatively TRBD1 (5 bases). Trimming removed 5 bases from V and 8 bases from J, with 33 bases in between. CDR3 length equals 19 residues. Per the germline V gene, CDR1 is SGHVS and CDR2 is FNYEAQ. CDR3 region: CASSPPFGRADSGGGGYTF. The CDR3 DNA reads TGTGCCAGCAGCCCCCCGTTTGGCAGGGCAGACTCCGGAGGAGGGGGCTACACCTTC.

The chain links TRBV7-2 to TRBJ2-7; TRBD2 is a possible D gene (6 bases). V shed 2 bases and J shed 4 bases, with 24 bases lying between them. This CDR3 region has 18 residues. Germline CDR1 SGHTA, CDR2 FQGNSA. The CDR3 DNA reads as TGTGCCAGCAGCTTATCAACCCCCAGCGGAGGGTTCGGATACGAGCAGTACTTC. It codes for CASSLSTPSGGFGYEQYF. The entire variable domain, with the rest obtained from reference TRBV7-2 and TRBJ2-7, is as follows: GAGVSQSPSNKVTEKGKDVELRCDPISGHTALYWYRQSLGQGLEFLIYFQGNSAPDKSGLPSDRFSAERTGGSVSTLTIQRTQQEDSAVYLCASSLSTPSGGFGYEQYFGPGTRLTVT.

V is TRBV19 and J is TRBJ1-5; D uncertain. This CDR3 is built from 14 residues. Germline V gene lookup returns CDR1 LNHDA and CDR2 SQIVND (reference sequence). With 7 bases removed from V and 2 bases from J, the gap between germline ends came to 12 bases. The DNA of the CDR3 is TGTGCCAGTACCCAGGTAATCCGCAATCAGCCCCAGCATTTT. Amino acids: CASTQVIRNQPQHF.

This chain uses TRBV19 with TRBJ1-4; D is undetermined. CDR1 LNHDA and CDR2 SQIVND come from the germline V gene (reference sequence). This CDR3 has 13 amino acids. V lost 6 bases, J lost 4 bases, and 9 bases lay in between. In DNA, the CDR3 is TGTGCCAGTAGGTGGCAAATTAATGAAAAACTGTTTTTT. Amino acids: CASRWQINEKLFF.

The chain carries TRBV28 and TRBJ2-3; perhaps TRBD1 as D (5 bases). The germline CDR1 and CDR2 sequences are MDHEN and SYDVKM. V lost 2 bases and J 5 bases, leaving 17 bases between the germline ends. The CDR3 runs 16 residues. Here the CDR3 reads CASSLTSRLQGDTQYF. The CDR3 region has the DNA TGTGCCAGCAGTTTAACGAGCAGGCTCCAGGGAGATACGCAGTATTTT.

V gene TRBV19 combines with J gene TRBJ1-5, with 10 positions matching TRBD1. The CDR3 extends over 16 amino acids. Looked up from germline, CDR1 is LNHDA and CDR2 is SQIVND (reference sequence). The V segment lost 6 bases and the J segment 5 bases; nucleotides outside the gene matches: 10. This chain's CDR3 is CASSEFWTGGDQPQHF. The CDR3 DNA follows: TGTGCCAGTAGCGAATTTTGGACAGGGGGGGATCAGCCCCAGCATTTT.

This rearrangement joins TRBV20-1 to TRBJ2-3; 8 nucleotides align to TRBD2. Trimming removed 3 bases from V and 1 base from J; junction bases left unmatched: 6. The CDR3 is 15 residues long. Germline V CDR1 and CDR2: DFQATT, SNEGSKA (reference sequence). CDR3 bases: TGCAGTGCTAGTATAGCGGGGACTGGCACAGATACGCAGTATTTT. It codes for CSASIAGTGTDTQYF.

The rearrangement uses TRBV18 and TRBJ1-5, with no clear D. Germline V gene data show CDR1 as KGHSH and CDR2 as LQKENI. The germline V and J ends were trimmed by 1 base and 0 bases, with 7 bases remaining between them. This CDR3 spans 15 amino acids. The CDR3 here is CASSPRADSNQPQHF. CDR3 sequence (DNA): TGTGCCAGCTCACCACGGGCAGATAGCAATCAGCCCCAGCATTTT.

This chain joins TRBV5-1 and TRBJ2-5; a possible D gene is TRBD2 (6 bases). Between the trimmed V and J ends, which lost 3 bases and 2 bases, there was a span of 11 bases. Looked up from germline, CDR1 is SGHRS and CDR2 is YFSETQ. This CDR3 contains 14 residues. CDR3 residues: CASSWGDLQETQYF. The DNA of the CDR3 is TGCGCCAGCAGCTGGGGGGACCTGCAAGAGACCCAGTACTTC.

The chain couples TRBV18 to TRBJ1-1; maybe TRBD1 (5 bases). CDR3 length: 15 amino acids. Trimming stripped 3 bases from V and 4 bases from J, with 15 bases between. The germline gives CDR1 KGHSH, CDR2 LQKENI. The chain's CDR3 is CASSPSPQGSTEAFF. CDR3 DNA: TGTGCCAGCTCACCGTCACCCCAGGGTAGCACTGAAGCTTTCTTT.

The chain uses TRBV3-1 (or the pseudogene TRBV3-2) and TRBJ1-5, with D possibly TRBD1 on 5 matching bases. There are 14 residues in the CDR3. Per germline, CDR1 LGHDT and CDR2 YNNKEL (reference sequence). Trimming left V 1 base short and J 3 bases short, with 7 bases between. CDR3 in DNA: TGTGCCAGCAGCCAAGGACAGAACAATCAGCCCCAGCATTTT. Residues: CASSQGQNNQPQHF.

The chain links TRBV28 to TRBJ2-1; TRBD2 aligns across 8 bases. Per the germline V gene, CDR1 is MDHEN and CDR2 is SYDVKM. V lost 8 bases and J lost 8; bases outside the gene matches: 14. There are 15 residues in the CDR3. The CDR3 region is CASYPGGAVVDEQFF. CDR3 DNA: TGTGCCAGCTACCCCGGGGGGGCCGTTGTCGATGAGCAGTTCTTC.

The CDR3 coding sequence is TGTGCCAGCAGTTTATACGCCGGGACAGCCTACGAGCAGTACTTC. It translates to CASSLYAGTAYEQYF. This sequence joins TRBV27 and TRBJ2-7; 7 bases agree with TRBD1. This CDR3 has 15 residues. CDR1 is MNHEY and CDR2 is SMNVEV in the germline V gene (reference sequence). V lost 1 base and J lost 2; bases outside the gene matches: 5.

This clone was recorded once. The V and J genes are TRBV18 and TRBJ1-1, with D possibly being TRBD1 (5 bases). Germline loops: CDR1 KGHSH, CDR2 LQKENI. Trimming cost V 1 base and J 0 bases, with 9 bases left between them. The CDR3 totals 15 residues. The CDR3 nucleotides read TGTGCCAGCTCACCACAGGAGGGACTGAACACTGAAGCTTTCTTT. Its translation: CASSPQEGLNTEAFF.

The CDR3 coding sequence is TGTGCCAGTAGTATAACTGGCGGGACCCCCTACGAGCAGTACTTC. It translates to CASSITGGTPYEQYF. The genes are TRBV19 and TRBJ2-7; TRBD2 is a possible D gene (6 bases). CDR1 is LNHDA and CDR2 is SQIVND in the germline V gene (reference sequence). V gave up 2 bases and J gave up 2 bases, with 13 bases separating them. The CDR3 is 15 amino acids. The full variable domain, with the rest looked up from reference TRBV19 and TRBJ2-7, is DGGITQSPKYLFRKEGQNVTLSCEQNLNHDAMYWYRQDPGQGLRLIYYSQIVNDFQKGDIAEGYSVSREKKESFPLTVTSAQKNPTAFYLCASSITGGTPYEQYFGPGTRLTVT.

CDR3 sequence (DNA): TGTGCCAGCAGTATTCGCTACGAGCAGTACTTC. Its translation is CASSIRYEQYF. The rearrangement links TRBV6-5 to TRBJ2-7; D gene unclear. The V end lost 5 bases, the J end lost 3 bases, and 5 bases lay between the germline ends. Germline-derived CDR1 and CDR2 are MNHEY and SVGAGI. This CDR3 comprises 11 residues.

The CDR3 bases are TGTGCCACAGCGCAGGGAGGGCTGAATGAAAAACTGTTTTTT. It translates to CATAQGGLNEKLFF. The chain recombines TRBV6-5 with TRBJ1-4, with D maybe TRBD1 (5 bases). Per germline, CDR1 MNHEY and CDR2 SVGAGI. V lost 10 bases and J lost 5, with 17 bases in between. This CDR3 contains 14 residues.

In its sample, this clone was seen once. The chain is built from TRBV5-4 and TRBJ2-5; TRBD1 aligns across 12 bases. The length of the CDR3 is 15 residues. The ends lost 5 bases at V and 5 bases at J; junction bases unmatched: 7. The V gene's germline CDR1 is SGHNT and CDR2 YYREEE (reference sequence). The chain's CDR3 is CASRAGTGGGETQYF. CDR3 in DNA: TGTGCCAGCAGAGCTGGGACAGGGGGCGGGGAGACCCAGTACTTC. The whole variable domain, filled in from reference TRBV5-4 and TRBJ2-5, reads ETGVTQSPTHLIKTRGQQVTLRCSSQSGHNTVSWYQQALGQGPQFIFQYYREEENGRGNFPPRFSGLQFPNYSSELNVNALELDDSALYLCASRAGTGGGETQYFGPGTRLLVL.